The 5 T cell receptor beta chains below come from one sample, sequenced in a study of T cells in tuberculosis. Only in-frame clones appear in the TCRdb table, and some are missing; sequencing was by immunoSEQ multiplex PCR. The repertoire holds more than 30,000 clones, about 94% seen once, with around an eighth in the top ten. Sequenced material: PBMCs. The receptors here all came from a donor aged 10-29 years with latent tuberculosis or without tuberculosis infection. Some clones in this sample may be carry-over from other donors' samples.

This chain's CDR3 is CASSHRGLLVMDYGYTF. The CDR3 coding sequence is TGTGCCAGTAGTCACAGGGGGCTGTTGGTGATGGACTATGGCTACACCTTC. The chain employs TRBV19 and TRBJ1-2; TRBD1 matches at 9 bases. CDR1 is LNHDA and CDR2 is SQIVND in the germline V gene (reference sequence). The CDR3 covers 17 residues. J gave up 3 bases and V 5 bases, and 13 bases lay outside the gene matches.

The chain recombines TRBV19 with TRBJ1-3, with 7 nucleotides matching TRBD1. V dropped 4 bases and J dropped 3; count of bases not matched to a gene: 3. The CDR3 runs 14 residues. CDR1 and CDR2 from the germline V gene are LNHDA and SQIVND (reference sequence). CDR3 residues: CASSSGTDGNTIYF. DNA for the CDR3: TGTGCCAGTAGTAGCGGGACAGATGGAAACACCATATATTTT.

CDR3 region: CASSLRGGNQPQHF. In nucleotides, the CDR3 is TGCGCCAGCAGCCTGCGTGGAGGCAATCAGCCCCAGCATTTT. The rearrangement joins TRBV5-1 to TRBJ1-5; no firm D call. Germline V gene lookup returns CDR1 SGHRS and CDR2 YFSETQ. This CDR3 spans 14 amino acids. Trimming left V 4 bases short and J 2 bases short, with 10 bases between. The full variable domain, completed using reference TRBV5-1 and TRBJ1-5, is KAGVTQTPRYLIKTRGQQVTLSCSPISGHRSVSWYQQTPGQGLQFLFEYFSETQRNKGNFPGRFSGRQFSNSRSEMNVSTLELGDSALYLCASSLRGGNQPQHFGDGTRLSIL.

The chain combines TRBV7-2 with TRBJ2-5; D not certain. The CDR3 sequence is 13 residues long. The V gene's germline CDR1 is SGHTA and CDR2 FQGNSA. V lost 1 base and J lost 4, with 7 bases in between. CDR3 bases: TGTGCCAGCAGCTTAGAGTCCGGAGAGACCCAGTACTTC. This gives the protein CASSLESGETQYF.

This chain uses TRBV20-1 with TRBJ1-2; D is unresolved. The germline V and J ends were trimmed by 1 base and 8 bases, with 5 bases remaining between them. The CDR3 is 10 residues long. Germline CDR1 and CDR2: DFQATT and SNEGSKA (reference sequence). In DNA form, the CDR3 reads TGCAGTGCTAGAGTGAGGGGCTACACCTTC. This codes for CSARVRGYTF.